This section outlines one TCR beta chain sequence together with its context. Antigen unknown. Cell sorting was applied to PBMCs, and CD4+ and CD8+ T cells were collected. With V trimmed by 2 bases and J by 3 bases, 8 bases remained unmatched. CDR3 length: 15 residues. Germline V gene lookup returns CDR1 SGHNT and CDR2 YYREEE (reference sequence). This sample is drawn from a study of CD8+ T cells in alopecia areata. General observations from the study: Elevated clonality characterized lesional scalp relative to normal scalp, particularly in alopecia totalis/universalis. Normal skin's resident alphabeta T cells are also sequenced in scalp samples.

Sequencing used cDNA as its template, made by extracting RNA and reverse transcribing it. Assay: immunoSEQ multiplex PCR; the TCRdb copy retains only in-frame clones and omits some. The repertoire holds about 150,000 clones, around 62% seen once, with 35% to 45% in the top ten. The chain links TRBV5-4 to TRBJ2-7, with 7 bases aligning to TRBD2. This sequence originates from a human donor in good health. Sequenced: CD8+ T cells sorted from blood. The CDR3 bases are TGTGCCAGCAGCTTTGCCCCGGGAGGAATCTACGAGCAGTACTTC. It yields the protein CASSFAPGGIYEQYF.